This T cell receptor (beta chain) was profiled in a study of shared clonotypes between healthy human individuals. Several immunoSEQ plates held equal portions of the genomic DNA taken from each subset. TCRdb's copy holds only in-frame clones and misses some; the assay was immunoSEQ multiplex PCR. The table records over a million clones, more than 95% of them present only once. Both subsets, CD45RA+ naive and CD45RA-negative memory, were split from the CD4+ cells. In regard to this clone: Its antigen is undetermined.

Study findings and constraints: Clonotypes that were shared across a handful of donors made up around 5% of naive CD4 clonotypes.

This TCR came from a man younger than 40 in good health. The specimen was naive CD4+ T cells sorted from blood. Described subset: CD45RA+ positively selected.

The CDR3 region has the DNA TGCAGCGTTGAAGAGGGGGTCCGAGGCTACACCTTC. This codes for CSVEEGVRGYTF. The V and J genes are TRBV29-1 and TRBJ1-2, with D maybe TRBD1 (5 bases). V was shortened by 0 bases and J by 8 bases, with 10 bases between the two germline ends. The CDR3 runs to 12 residues. Germline V gene sequence: CDR1 SQVTM, CDR2 ANQGSEA.